Included here is one T cell receptor beta chain sequence, with context. Sequencing used immunoSEQ multiplex PCR; TCRdb keeps in-frame clones, though not all of them. The sample records 2 million to 3 million clones, 90% to 95% being singletons. These data are taken from a study of shared clonotypes between healthy human individuals. Germline V lookup: CDR1 MRHNA, CDR2 SNTAGT. The CDR3 is 15 amino acids. V lost 6 bases and J 6 bases, leaving 18 bases between the germline ends. Sequencing was carried out using naive CD4+ T cells sorted from blood. Subset of the sample: CD45RA+ positively selected. The gene calls are TRBV6-4 and TRBJ1-5; weak D call: TRBD1 (5 bases). The TCR originated in a man in his late teens or twenties in good health. CDR3 residues: CASSRNRQVPQPQHF. For the CDR3, the DNA is TGTGCCAGCAGCCGGAACAGGCAAGTCCCTCAGCCCCAGCATTTT.